This T cell receptor beta chain originates from a study of blood T cell repertoires in COVID-19. In the study overall: Nucleic acid was either cDNA or gDNA, and it came from T cells, B-cell-depleted T cells, or PBMCs.

Germline values: CDR1 SGHDN, CDR2 FVKESK. Trimming took 7 bases from V and 5 from J; bases not matched to a gene: 10. This CDR3 spans 15 amino acids. Original processing notes: Estimation of nucleated cell counts relied on the amplification of reference gene primers. The protocol was immunoSEQ multiplex PCR, while the TCRdb copy is restricted to in-frame clones and leaves out a portion. V, J and clone size are taken as reported in that table, and D and trimming were inferred from the DNA itself. The table has roughly 150,000 clones, roughly 80% seen once. The chain has TRBV14 and TRBJ2-1, with 8 bases lining up with TRBD1. This TCR was recovered from a woman older than 75 with acute or convalescent COVID-19. Sequencing used peripheral blood. The CDR3 reads CASNPKGTGNNEQFF. CDR3 in DNA: TGTGCCAGCAACCCTAAAGGGACAGGTAACAATGAGCAGTTCTTC.